This record covers a single T cell receptor (beta chain). The antigen remains unidentified. Looked up from germline, CDR1 is SGHRS and CDR2 is YFSETQ. The CDR3 consists of 13 residues. Trimming shortened V by 0 bases and J by 4 bases, and 7 bases separated the two germline ends. RNA extraction and reverse transcription yielded cDNA as sequencing template. Sequencing used immunoSEQ multiplex PCR; TCRdb keeps in-frame clones, though not all of them. The sample records 120,000 or so clones, around 60% being singletons. The entry originates in a study of CD8+ T cells in alopecia areata. Study at large: The study gave tofacitinib for 6 to 18 months, then 6 months off drug. Overall study findings and caveats: Sequence data from scalp samples additionally include resident alphabeta T cells of normal skin.

Treatment described: oral pan-JAK inhibitor, 5-10 mg twice daily. Sorting of PBMCs yielded the CD4+ and CD8+ T cells. The chain combines TRBV5-1 with TRBJ1-2; D gene ambiguous. This TCR derives from a human donor with alopecia areata. This specimen consisted of CD4+ T cells sorted from blood, obtained at week 4, from a patient treated with tofacitinib. For the CDR3, the DNA is TGCGCCAGCAGCTTGGAGTCAGTCTATGGCTACACCTTC. Protein: CASSLESVYGYTF.